This paragraph covers one T cell receptor beta chain sequence. What it binds is not known. A read error may produce the germline difference seen at one junction end. All donors were healthy, and all were Caucasian. This CDR3 comprises 13 residues. CDR1 is SNHLY, CDR2 FYNNEI, per germline. The sample originates from a study of identical twins. Unique molecular identifiers were present on cDNA, and template switching added a universal primer site. A single record per CDR3 protein comes from TCRdb applying MiXCR to the 5' RACE reads. This sample has approximately 1.8 million distinct CDR3 sequences; less than 35% occur once, and the top ten carry about 0.25%. Study-wide results and caveats: Reduced insertions were recorded for abundant cord blood beta clonotypes, with no such pattern in memory repertoires. The models systematically underestimated how much out-of-frame TCR alpha was shared in monozygotic twins.

What was sequenced was cord blood. The sequence derives from a newborn girl in good health. V gene TRBV2 combines with J gene TRBJ2-7; TRBD1 is a possible D gene (5 bases). The CDR3 reads CVSSGIQGDEQYF. CDR3 in DNA: TGTGTCAGCAGTGGAATACAAGGGGACGAGCAGTACTTC.